The 7 T cell receptor beta chains below come from one sample, sequenced in a study of T-cell memory formation after mild COVID-19 (dated by TCRdb to 2020 to 2023). The library came from 5' RACE. These reads were obtained on an Illumina NovaSeq 6000. The public reads were reanalyzed by TCRdb: fastp trimming at Q25, MiXCR alignment, in-frame beta chains only. Identical CDR3 protein sequences are pooled into one entry, listed with their most common genes and DNA. The sample yields some 120,000 distinct CDR3 sequences; approximately 15% were counted once. The leading ten clones occupy around 14% of the sample. The specimen sequenced was PBMCs or a T cell subset sorted from them (not recorded which). Receptors originate from an adult woman who had mild COVID-19 (a few samples of this study predate the infection). The sample titles of this study are shuffled in the database, so cell type and time point are left out; the donor was told from shared clones.

This rearrangement joins TRBV5-1 to TRBJ2-7, with 8 bases matching TRBD1. Germline V lookup: CDR1 SGHRS, CDR2 YFSETQ. The CDR3 sequence is 17 residues long. With V trimmed by 4 bases and J by 0 bases, 12 bases remained unmatched. The CDR3 region has the DNA TGCGCCAGCAGCGGATCAGGGGGCGGCCTTTCCTCCTACGAGCAGTACTTC. Its protein is CASSGSGGGLSSYEQYF.

The sample holds a few counts of this clonotype. This sequence joins TRBV30 and TRBJ2-2, with D possibly being TRBD1 (5 bases). The CDR3 runs 14 residues. The V end was cut by 1 base, the J end by 0 bases, with 6 bases between. Germline V gene lookup returns CDR1 GTSNPN and CDR2 SVGIG (reference sequence). The CDR3 region is CAWSAGTNTGELFF. CDR3 nucleotides: TGTGCCTGGAGTGCAGGGACGAACACCGGGGAGCTGTTTTTT.

This clonotype was found a few times. Here the CDR3 reads CASSDGGQPQHF. The CDR3 DNA is TGTGCCAGCAGCGATGGGGGTCAGCCCCAGCATTTT. V is TRBV7-9 and J is TRBJ1-5, with D possibly TRBD1 on 5 matching bases. Per the germline V gene, CDR1 is SEHNR and CDR2 is FQNEAQ (reference sequence). The V gene lost 5 bases and the J gene lost 6 bases, with 8 bases spanning the gap. The CDR3 consists of 12 residues.

J is TRBJ2-3 and V is TRBV12-3 or TRBV12-4, with 10 bases lining up with TRBD2. The CDR3 totals 17 residues. V lost 3 bases to trimming and J lost 2 bases; unmatched junction nucleotides: 8. The CDR3 DNA reads as TGTGCCAGCAGTTTGCGGGCTAGCGGGGGACCCACAGATACGCAGTATTTT. The encoded protein is CASSLRASGGPTDTQYF.

There are a few counts of this clonotype. The chain carries TRBV29-1 and TRBJ2-5, with a possible D match to TRBD2 (5 bases). Looked up from germline, CDR1 is SQVTM and CDR2 is ANQGSEA. The CDR3 covers 13 residues. V lost 7 bases, J lost 7 bases, and 19 bases lay in between. The CDR3 protein is CSAPASGSGTQYF. CDR3 DNA sequence: TGCAGCGCTCCCGCTTCTGGGAGTGGGACCCAGTACTTC.

This clonotype has at least ten counts. The chain recombines TRBV7-6 with TRBJ2-7; 10 positions match TRBD2. CDR3 length: 18 amino acids. The germline gives CDR1 SGHVS, CDR2 FNYEAQ. V was clipped by 2 bases and J by 1 base; unmatched bases: 11. The CDR3 DNA reads as TGTGCCAGCAGCTTAAGATCTCTCCGGACTAGCGGATCCTACGAGCAGTACTTC. Its translation is CASSLRSLRTSGSYEQYF.

The sample holds a few counts of this clonotype. The rearrangement links TRBV7-2 to TRBJ2-1; D remains ambiguous. With 1 base removed from V and 10 bases from J, the gap between germline ends came to 8 bases. Germline V gene data show CDR1 as SGHTA and CDR2 as FQGNSA. This CDR3 is 12 amino acids long. The CDR3 protein is CASSLGSAEQFF. DNA for the CDR3: TGTGCCAGCAGCTTAGGGTCGGCCGAGCAGTTCTTC.